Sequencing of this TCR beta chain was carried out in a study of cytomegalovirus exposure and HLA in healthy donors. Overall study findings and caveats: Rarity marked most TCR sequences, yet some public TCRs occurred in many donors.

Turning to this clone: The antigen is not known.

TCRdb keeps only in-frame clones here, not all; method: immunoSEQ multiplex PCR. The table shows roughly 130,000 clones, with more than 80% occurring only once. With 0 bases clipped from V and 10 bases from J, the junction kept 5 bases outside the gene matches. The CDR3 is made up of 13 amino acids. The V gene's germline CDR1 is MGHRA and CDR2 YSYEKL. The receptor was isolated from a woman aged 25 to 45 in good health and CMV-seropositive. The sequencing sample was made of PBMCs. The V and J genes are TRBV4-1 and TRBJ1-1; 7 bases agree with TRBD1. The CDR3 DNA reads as TGCGCCAGCAGCCAAGAGGCAGGGGGGACAGCTTTCTTT. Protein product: CASSQEAGGTAFF.